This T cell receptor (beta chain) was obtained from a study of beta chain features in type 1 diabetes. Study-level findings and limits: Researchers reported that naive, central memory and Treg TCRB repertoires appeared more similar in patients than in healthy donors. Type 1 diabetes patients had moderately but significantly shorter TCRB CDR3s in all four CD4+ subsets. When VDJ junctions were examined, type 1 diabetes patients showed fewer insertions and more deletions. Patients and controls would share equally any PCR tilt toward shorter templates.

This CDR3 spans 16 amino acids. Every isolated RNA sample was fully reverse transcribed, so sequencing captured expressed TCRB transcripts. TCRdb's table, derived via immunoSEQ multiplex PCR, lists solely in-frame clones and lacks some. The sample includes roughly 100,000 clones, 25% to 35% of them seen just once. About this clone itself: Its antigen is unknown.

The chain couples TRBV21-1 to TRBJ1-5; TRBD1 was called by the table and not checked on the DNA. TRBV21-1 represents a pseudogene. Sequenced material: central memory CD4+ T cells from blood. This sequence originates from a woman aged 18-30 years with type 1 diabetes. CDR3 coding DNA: TGTGCCAGCAGCACCTTACTGGACAGGAGCAATCAGCCCCAGCATTTT. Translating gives CASSTLLDRSNQPQHF.